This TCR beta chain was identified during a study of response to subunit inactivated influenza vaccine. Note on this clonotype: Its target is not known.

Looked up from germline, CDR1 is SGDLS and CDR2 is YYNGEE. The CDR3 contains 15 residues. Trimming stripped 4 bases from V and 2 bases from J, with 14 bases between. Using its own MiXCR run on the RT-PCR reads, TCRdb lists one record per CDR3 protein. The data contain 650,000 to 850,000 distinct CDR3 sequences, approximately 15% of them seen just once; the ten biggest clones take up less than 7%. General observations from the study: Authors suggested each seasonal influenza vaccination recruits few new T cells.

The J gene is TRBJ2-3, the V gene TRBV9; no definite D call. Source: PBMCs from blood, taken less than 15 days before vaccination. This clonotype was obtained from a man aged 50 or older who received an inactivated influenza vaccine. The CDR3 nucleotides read TGTGCCAGCAGCAGGTCACCCTCCAACACAGATACGCAGTATTTT. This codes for CASSRSPSNTDTQYF.